The 7 T cell receptor beta chains listed next were all sequenced from one sample in a study of blood T cell repertoires in COVID-19. Only in-frame clones appear in the TCRdb table, and some are missing; sequencing was by immunoSEQ multiplex PCR. Of 130,000 to 150,000 clones in the sample, 65% to 80% were seen once. Source material: peripheral blood. The origin of the receptors is a man between 60 and 75 years old with acute or convalescent COVID-19.

This clone was observed a few times. The CDR3 spells CASSLGLDRLNQPQHF. CDR3 in DNA: TGCGCCAGCAGCCTAGGGCTCGACAGACTTAATCAGCCCCAGCATTTT. The rearrangement joins TRBV4-1 to TRBJ1-5; D possibly corresponds to TRBD1 (5 bases). V shed 4 bases and J shed 4 bases, with 17 bases lying between them. The germline gives CDR1 MGHRA, CDR2 YSYEKL. The CDR3 length is 16 residues.

The rearrangement joins TRBV21-1 to TRBJ2-5; the D call TRBD2 from the table was never checked on the DNA. TRBV21-1 is shown as a pseudogene. The CDR3 is made up of 14 amino acids. Here the CDR3 DNA reads TGTGCCAGCAGCAAGGAGCTCTCCCAAGAGACCCAGTACTTC. Protein: CASSKELSQETQYF.

In this sample, this clone turned up a few times. The genes are TRBV18 and TRBJ1-2; 7 bases match TRBD1. Per germline, CDR1 KGHSH and CDR2 LQKENI. This CDR3 comprises 13 residues. Trimming removed 1 base from V and 8 bases from J; junction bases left unmatched: 4. CDR3 in amino acids: CASSPQGAEGYTF. The CDR3 DNA follows: TGTGCCAGCTCACCACAGGGGGCTGAAGGCTACACCTTC.

The chain carries TRBV6-5 and TRBJ2-7; the D gene is possibly TRBD1 (7 bases). In germline, CDR1 is MNHEY, CDR2 SVGAGI. This CDR3 contains 14 residues. Trimming removed 9 bases at V and 7 bases at J, with 22 bases between. CDR3 sequence reads: CASRTARQGGEQYF. DNA for the CDR3: TGTGCCAGTCGGACAGCCCGCCAGGGGGGAGAGCAGTACTTC.

The chain is built from TRBV27 and TRBJ2-2; a possible D gene is TRBD2 (6 bases). V was pared by 8 bases and J by 5 bases, with 21 bases between. The CDR3 spans 16 residues. Germline V gives CDR1 MNHEY, CDR2 SMNVEV (reference sequence). The chain's CDR3 is CASAMGPGGMTGELFF. The CDR3 coding sequence is TGTGCCAGCGCAATGGGCCCTGGGGGGATGACCGGGGAGCTGTTTTTT.

This clone was observed a handful of times. The rearrangement joins TRBV5-6 to TRBJ1-1, with 7 bases identical to TRBD1. This CDR3 is 15 amino acids long. CDR1 and CDR2 from the germline V gene are SGHDT and YYEEEE. V gave up 7 bases and J gave up 0 bases; unmatched junction bases: 9. CDR3 nucleotides: TGTGCCAGCCTGGAAACAGGGGCCGTGAACACTGAAGCTTTCTTT. It is translated as CASLETGAVNTEAFF. The variable domain in full, completed from reference TRBV5-6 and TRBJ1-1, reads DAGVTQSPTHLIKTRGQQVTLRCSPKSGHDTVSWYQQALGQGPQFIFQYYEEEERQRGNFPDRFSGHQFPNYSSELNVNALLLGDSALYLCASLETGAVNTEAFFGQGTRLTVV.

This clone has more than one count but fewer than ten. V and J are TRBV10-2 and TRBJ2-2; 9 positions agree with TRBD1. The germline V gene encodes CDR1 WSHSY and CDR2 SAAADI. The CDR3 loop spans 15 amino acids. The trim removed 10 bases at V and 5 bases at J, leaving 11 bases unmatched. Here the CDR3 DNA reads TGCGCCACCAGAACAGGGGGCGCGTGGACCGGGGAGCTGTTTTTT. Translating it yields CATRTGGAWTGELFF.